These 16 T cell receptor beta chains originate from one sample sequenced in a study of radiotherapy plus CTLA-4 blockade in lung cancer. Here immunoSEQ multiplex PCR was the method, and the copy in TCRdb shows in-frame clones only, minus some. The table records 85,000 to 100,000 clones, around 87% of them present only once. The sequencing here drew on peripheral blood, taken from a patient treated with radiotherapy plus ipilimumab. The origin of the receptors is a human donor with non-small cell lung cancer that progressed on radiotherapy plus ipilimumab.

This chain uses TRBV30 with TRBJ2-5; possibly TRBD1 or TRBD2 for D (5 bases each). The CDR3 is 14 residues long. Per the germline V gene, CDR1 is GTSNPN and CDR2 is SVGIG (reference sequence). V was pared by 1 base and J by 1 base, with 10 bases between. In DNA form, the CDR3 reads TGTGCCTGGAGTGGGGGGAATTTCCAAGAGACCCAGTACTTC. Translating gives CAWSGGNFQETQYF.

The CDR3 coding sequence is TGCGCCAGCAGCGCGGGGGACACAACTAACACTGAAGCTTTCTTT. Its protein is CASSAGDTTNTEAFF. V gene TRBV5-1 combines with J gene TRBJ1-1; D perhaps matches TRBD1 (6 bases). The CDR3 has 15 residues. From germline, CDR1 is SGHRS and CDR2 YFSETQ. V shed 4 bases and J shed 2 bases, with 15 bases lying between them.

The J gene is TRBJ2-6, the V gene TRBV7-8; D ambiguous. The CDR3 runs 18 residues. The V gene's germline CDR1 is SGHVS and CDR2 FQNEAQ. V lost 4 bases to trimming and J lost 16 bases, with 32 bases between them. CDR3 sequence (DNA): TGTGCCAGCAGCTATCAGAGGTTACCCACAAAGTCGGGCCAACGTCTGACTTTC. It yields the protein CASSYQRLPTKSGQRLTF.

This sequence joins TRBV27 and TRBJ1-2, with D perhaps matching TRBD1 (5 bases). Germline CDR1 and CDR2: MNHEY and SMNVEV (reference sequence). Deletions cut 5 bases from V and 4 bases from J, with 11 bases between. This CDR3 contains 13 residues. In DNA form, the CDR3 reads TGTGCCAGCAGTCCGACAGATGGCTATGGCTACACCTTC. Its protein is CASSPTDGYGYTF.

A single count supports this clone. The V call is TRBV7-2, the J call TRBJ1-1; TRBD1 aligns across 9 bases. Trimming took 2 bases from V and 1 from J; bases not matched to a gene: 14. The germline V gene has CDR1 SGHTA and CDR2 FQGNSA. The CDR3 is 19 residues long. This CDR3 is CASSLIGVQGAFWNTEAFF. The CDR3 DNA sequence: TGTGCCAGCAGCTTAATTGGGGTACAGGGGGCCTTTTGGAACACTGAAGCTTTCTTT.

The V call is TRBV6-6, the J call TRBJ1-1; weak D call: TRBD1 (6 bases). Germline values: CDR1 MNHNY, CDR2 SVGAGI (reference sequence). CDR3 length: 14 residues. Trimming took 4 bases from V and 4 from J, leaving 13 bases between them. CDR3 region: CASSSGQGRTEAFF. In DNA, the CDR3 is TGTGCCAGCAGTTCAGGGCAGGGGCGCACTGAAGCTTTCTTT.

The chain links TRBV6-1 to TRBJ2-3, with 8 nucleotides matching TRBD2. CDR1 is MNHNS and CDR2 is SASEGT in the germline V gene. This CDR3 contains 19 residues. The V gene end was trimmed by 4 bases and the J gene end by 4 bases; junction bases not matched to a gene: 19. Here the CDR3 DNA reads TGTGCCAGCAGTGGCTTTGGTGAGGGACTAGGGTTAGGCGCAGATACGCAGTATTTT. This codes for CASSGFGEGLGLGADTQYF.

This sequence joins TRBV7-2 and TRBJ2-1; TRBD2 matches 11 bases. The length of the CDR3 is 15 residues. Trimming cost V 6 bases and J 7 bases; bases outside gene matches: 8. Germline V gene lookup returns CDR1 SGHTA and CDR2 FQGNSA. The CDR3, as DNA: TGTGCCAGCAGGGTCACTAGCGGGAGTCGAAATGAGCAGTTCTTC. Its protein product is CASRVTSGSRNEQFF.

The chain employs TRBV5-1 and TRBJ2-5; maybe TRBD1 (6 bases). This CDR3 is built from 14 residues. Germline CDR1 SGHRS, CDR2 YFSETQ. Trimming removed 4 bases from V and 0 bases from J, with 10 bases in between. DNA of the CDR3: TGCGCCAGCAGCCAGGACAGCGACCAAGAGACCCAGTACTTC. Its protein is CASSQDSDQETQYF.

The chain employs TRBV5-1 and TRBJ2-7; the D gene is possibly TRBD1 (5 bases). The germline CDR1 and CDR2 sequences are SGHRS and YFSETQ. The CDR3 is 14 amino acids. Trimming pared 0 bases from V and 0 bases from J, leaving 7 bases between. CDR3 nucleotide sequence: TGCGCCAGCAGCTTGGTGCAGGGCTCCTACGAGCAGTACTTC. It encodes CASSLVQGSYEQYF.

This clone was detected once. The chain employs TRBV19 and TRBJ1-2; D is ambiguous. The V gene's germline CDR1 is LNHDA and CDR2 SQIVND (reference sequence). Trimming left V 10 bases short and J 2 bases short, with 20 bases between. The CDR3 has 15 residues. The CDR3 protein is CATGPRLNLNYGYTF. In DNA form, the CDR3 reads TGTGCCACCGGTCCGCGGCTTAATCTGAACTATGGCTACACCTTC. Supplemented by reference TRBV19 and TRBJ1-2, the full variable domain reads DGGITQSPKYLFRKEGQNVTLSCEQNLNHDAMYWYRQDPGQGLRLIYYSQIVNDFQKGDIAEGYSVSREKKESFPLTVTSAQKNPTAFYLCATGPRLNLNYGYTFGSGTRLTVV.

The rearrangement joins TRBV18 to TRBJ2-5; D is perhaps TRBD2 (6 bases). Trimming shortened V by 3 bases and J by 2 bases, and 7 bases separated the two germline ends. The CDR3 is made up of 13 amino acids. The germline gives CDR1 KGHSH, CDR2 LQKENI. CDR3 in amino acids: CASSPGLQETQYF. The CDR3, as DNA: TGTGCCAGCTCACCGGGACTGCAAGAGACCCAGTACTTC.

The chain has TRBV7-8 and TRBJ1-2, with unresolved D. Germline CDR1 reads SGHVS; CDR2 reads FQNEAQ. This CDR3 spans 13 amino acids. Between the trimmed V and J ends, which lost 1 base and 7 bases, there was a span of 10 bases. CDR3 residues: CASSLGTAGGYTF. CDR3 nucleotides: TGTGCCAGCAGCTTAGGCACAGCTGGTGGCTACACCTTC.

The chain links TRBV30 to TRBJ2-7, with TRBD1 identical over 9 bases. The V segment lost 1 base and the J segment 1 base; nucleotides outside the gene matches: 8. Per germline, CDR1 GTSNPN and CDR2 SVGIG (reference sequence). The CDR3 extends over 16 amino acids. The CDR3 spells CAWSAIRTGVSYEQYF. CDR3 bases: TGTGCCTGGAGTGCAATTCGGACAGGGGTTTCCTACGAGCAGTACTTC.

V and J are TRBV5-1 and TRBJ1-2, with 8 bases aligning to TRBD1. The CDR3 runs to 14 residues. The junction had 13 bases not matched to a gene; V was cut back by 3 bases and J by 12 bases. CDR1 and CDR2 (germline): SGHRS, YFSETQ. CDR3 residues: CASSSTGALRVDTF. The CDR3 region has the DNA TGCGCCAGCAGCTCGACAGGGGCGTTGCGTGTGGACACCTTC.

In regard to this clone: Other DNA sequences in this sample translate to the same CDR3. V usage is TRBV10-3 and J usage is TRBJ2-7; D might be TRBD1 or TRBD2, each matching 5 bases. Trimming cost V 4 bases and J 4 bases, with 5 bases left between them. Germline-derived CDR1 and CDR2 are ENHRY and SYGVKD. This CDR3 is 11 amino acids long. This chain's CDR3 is CAISGGYEQYF. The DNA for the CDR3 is TGTGCCATCAGTGGGGGGTACGAGCAGTACTTC.